This note documents a single TCR beta chain sequence. The CDR3 is made up of 13 amino acids. V was pared by 6 bases and J by 8 bases, with 4 bases of the junction left unmatched. In germline, CDR1 is LNHDA, CDR2 SQIVND (reference sequence). This specimen belongs to a study of monozygotic twins with cystic fibrosis. Only in-frame clones appear in the TCRdb table, and some are missing; sequencing was by immunoSEQ multiplex PCR. The sample lists under 25,000 clones; approximately 97% were seen once. This receptor was identified in a woman aged 25-40 years with cystic fibrosis. The gene calls are TRBV19 and TRBJ1-6; 7 positions match TRBD1. The sample taken for sequencing was blood. The CDR3, as DNA: TGTGCCAGTAGAGGGACAGCGTATTCACCCCTCCACTTT. The encoded protein is CASRGTAYSPLHF.